The sequence of this T cell receptor (beta chain) was determined in a study of blood T cell repertoires in COVID-19. About the research overall: T cells, B-cell-depleted T cells, or PBMCs supplied cDNA or gDNA.

This CDR3 spans 18 amino acids. Germline V CDR1 and CDR2: GTSNPN, SVGIG (reference sequence). The J segment lost 1 base and the V segment lost 7 bases, leaving 11 bases of the junction unmatched. Profiling relied on immunoSEQ multiplex PCR, and the TCRdb table lists in-frame clones only, not all of them. The data show roughly 120,000 clones, with 70% to 90% seen just once and 0.7% to 0.9% held by the top ten. The sequence came from a woman aged 50 to 60 with active or convalescent COVID-19. Sequenced input: peripheral blood. The chain links TRBV30 to TRBJ2-6; 12 bases agree with TRBD2. The CDR3, as DNA: TGTGCCTTGAGGGGACTAGCGGGCCGGCGGTCTGGGGCCAACGTCCTGACTTTC. Translated, it gives CALRGLAGRRSGANVLTF.